The 5 T cell receptor beta chains presented below share a single source sample, sequenced in a study of response to subunit inactivated influenza vaccine. TCRdb itself ran the RT-PCR reads through MiXCR, one entry per CDR3 protein. The sample carries about 520,000 distinct CDR3 sequences, 9.5% to 13% recorded once. The sequenced sample was PBMCs from blood, obtained roughly 6 weeks after vaccination. The receptors originated from a man between 50 and 59 years old who received an inactivated influenza vaccine.

This rearrangement joins TRBV12-3 or TRBV12-4 to TRBJ2-7; 7 bases fit TRBD1. The CDR3 spans 14 residues. Germline trimming cut 6 bases from V and 1 base from J; bases unmatched to any gene: 6. This CDR3 is CASRGTESSYEQYF. The CDR3 DNA reads as TGTGCCAGCAGAGGGACAGAGTCTTCCTACGAGCAGTACTTC.

The genes are TRBV11-2 and TRBJ2-1; possibly TRBD2 for D (6 bases). This CDR3 is 15 amino acids long. CDR1 is SGHAT, CDR2 FQNNGV, per germline. V lost 2 bases and J 11 bases, leaving 19 bases between the germline ends. In DNA, the CDR3 is TGTGCCAGCAGCTTATCGGGCGGGGCTGGGGTGAAGCAGTTCTTC. It translates to CASSLSGGAGVKQFF.

This clonotype occurred many times. The chain joins TRBV9 to TRBJ2-3; 8 bases fit TRBD2. Germline V gene data show CDR1 as SGDLS and CDR2 as YYNGEE. Trimming took 0 bases from V and 0 from J; bases not matched to a gene: 6. The CDR3 loop spans 17 amino acids. This CDR3 is CASSVGPAGASTDTQYF. The CDR3 DNA sequence: TGTGCCAGCAGCGTAGGTCCAGCGGGAGCTAGCACAGATACGCAGTATTTT.

This clonotype was seen many times. The rearrangement joins TRBV11-2 to TRBJ2-3, with D maybe TRBD1 (6 bases). The CDR3 runs to 16 residues. Germline V gene data show CDR1 as SGHAT and CDR2 as FQNNGV. V gave up 1 base and J gave up 7 bases, with 18 bases separating them. The CDR3 loop is CASSLVPQGLRNTQYF. As DNA, the CDR3 is TGTGCCAGCAGCTTAGTTCCACAGGGCTTACGGAATACGCAGTATTTT.

This clonotype showed up many times. The chain is built from TRBV4-2 and TRBJ2-1; D is tentatively TRBD1 or TRBD2 (6 bases each). Trimming cost V 0 bases and J 4 bases, with 13 bases left between them. CDR1 and CDR2 (germline): LGHNA, YNFKEQ. CDR3 length: 16 residues. The CDR3: CASSQEGAGNYNEQFF. The CDR3 DNA reads TGTGCCAGCAGCCAAGAGGGGGCGGGGAATTACAATGAGCAGTTCTTC.